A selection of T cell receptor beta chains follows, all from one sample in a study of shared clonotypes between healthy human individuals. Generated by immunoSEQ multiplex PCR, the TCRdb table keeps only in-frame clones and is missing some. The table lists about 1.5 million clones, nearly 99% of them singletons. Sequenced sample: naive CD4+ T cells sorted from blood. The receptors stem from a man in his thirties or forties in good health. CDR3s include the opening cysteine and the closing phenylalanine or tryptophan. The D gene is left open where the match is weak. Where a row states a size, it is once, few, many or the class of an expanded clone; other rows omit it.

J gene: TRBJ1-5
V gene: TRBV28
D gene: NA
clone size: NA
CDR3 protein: CASSPAGPHQRQHF
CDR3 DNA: TGTGCCAGCAGCCCGGCCGGGCCTCATCAGCGCCAGCATTTT

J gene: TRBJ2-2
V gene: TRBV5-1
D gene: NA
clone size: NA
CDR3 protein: CASRPTPDTSGELFF
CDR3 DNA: TGCGCCAGCAGACCAACACCCGATACTAGCGGGGAGCTGTTTTTT

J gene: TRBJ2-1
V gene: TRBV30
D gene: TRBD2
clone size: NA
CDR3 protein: CAWQGTSVINEQFF
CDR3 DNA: TGTGCCTGGCAGGGGACTAGCGTAATCAATGAGCAGTTCTTC

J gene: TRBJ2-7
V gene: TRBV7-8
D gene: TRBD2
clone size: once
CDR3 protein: CASSWTSGSAYEQYF
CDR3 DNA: TGTGCCAGCAGCTGGACTAGCGGGAGCGCCTACGAGCAGTACTTC

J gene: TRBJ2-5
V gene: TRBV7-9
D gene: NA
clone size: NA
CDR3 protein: CASSLYPGTKETQYF
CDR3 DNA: TGTGCCAGCAGCTTATATCCGGGGACCAAAGAGACCCAGTACTTC

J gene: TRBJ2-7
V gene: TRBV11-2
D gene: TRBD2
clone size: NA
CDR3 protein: CASRRLAGYEQYF
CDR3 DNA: TGTGCCAGCAGGCGACTAGCGGGGTACGAGCAGTACTTC

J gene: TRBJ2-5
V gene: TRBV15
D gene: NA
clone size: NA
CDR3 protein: CATSRGQETQYF
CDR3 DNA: TGTGCCACCAGCAGAGGCCAGGAGACCCAGTACTTC

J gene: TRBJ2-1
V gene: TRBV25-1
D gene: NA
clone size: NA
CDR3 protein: CASSDPSVRANEQFF
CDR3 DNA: TGTGCCAGCAGTGACCCTAGCGTACGGGCCAATGAGCAGTTCTTC

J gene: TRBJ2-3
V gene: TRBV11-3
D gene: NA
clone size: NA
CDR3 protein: CASSDDRVRLGGDTDTQYF
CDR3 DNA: TGTGCCAGCAGCGACGACAGGGTCCGACTAGGTGGGGACACAGATACGCAGTATTTT

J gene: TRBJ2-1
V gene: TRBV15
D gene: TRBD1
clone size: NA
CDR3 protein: CATSRAGTGPNEQFF
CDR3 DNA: TGTGCCACCAGCAGAGCCGGGACAGGGCCCAATGAGCAGTTCTTC

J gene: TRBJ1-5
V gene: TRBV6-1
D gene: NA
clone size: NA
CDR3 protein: CASTQSQVQHF
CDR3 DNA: TGTGCCAGCACCCAATCTCAGGTCCAGCATTTT

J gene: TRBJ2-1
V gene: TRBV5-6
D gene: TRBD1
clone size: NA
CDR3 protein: CASSPGTGLHNEQFF
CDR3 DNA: TGTGCCAGCAGCCCGGGGACAGGTCTACACAATGAGCAGTTCTTC

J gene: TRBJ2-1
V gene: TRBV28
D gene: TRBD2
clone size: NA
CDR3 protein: CASSLGLAAYNEQFF
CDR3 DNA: TGTGCCAGCAGTTTAGGGCTAGCGGCCTACAATGAGCAGTTCTTC

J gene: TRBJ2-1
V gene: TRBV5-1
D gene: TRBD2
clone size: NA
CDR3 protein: CASMTSGIHNEQFF
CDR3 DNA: TGCGCCAGCATGACTAGCGGGATTCACAATGAGCAGTTCTTC

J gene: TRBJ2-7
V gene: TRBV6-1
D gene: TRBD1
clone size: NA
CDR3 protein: CASSARTGSSYEQYF
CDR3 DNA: TGTGCCAGCAGTGCACGGACAGGGAGCTCCTACGAGCAGTACTTC

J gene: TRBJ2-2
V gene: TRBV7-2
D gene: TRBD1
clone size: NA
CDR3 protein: CASRSTGGAYTGELFF
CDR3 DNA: TGTGCCAGCAGAAGTACAGGGGGCGCATACACCGGGGAGCTGTTTTTT

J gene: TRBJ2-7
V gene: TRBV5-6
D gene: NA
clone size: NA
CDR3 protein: CASSHQDGYEQYF
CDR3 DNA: TGTGCCAGCAGTCATCAGGACGGGTACGAGCAGTACTTC

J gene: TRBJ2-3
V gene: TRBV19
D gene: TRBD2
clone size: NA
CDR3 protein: CASSALAGFTDTQYF
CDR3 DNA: TGTGCCAGTAGTGCTCTAGCGGGATTCACAGATACGCAGTATTTT

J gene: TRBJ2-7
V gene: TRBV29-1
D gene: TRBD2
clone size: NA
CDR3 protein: CSVVLAGGPREQYF
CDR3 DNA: TGCAGCGTTGTCCTAGCGGGAGGGCCACGGGAGCAGTACTTC

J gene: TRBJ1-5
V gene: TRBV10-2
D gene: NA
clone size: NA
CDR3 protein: CASSEGDQPQHF
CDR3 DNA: TGCGCCAGCAGTGAGGGAGATCAGCCCCAGCATTTT

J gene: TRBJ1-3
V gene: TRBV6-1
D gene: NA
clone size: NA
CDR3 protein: CASSEGGTSNTIYF
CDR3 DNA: TGTGCCAGCAGTGAAGGGGGCACTTCAAACACCATATATTTT

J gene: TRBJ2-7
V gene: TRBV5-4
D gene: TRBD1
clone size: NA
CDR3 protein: CASSLGQGMYEQYF
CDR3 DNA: TGTGCCAGCAGCTTGGGACAGGGGATGTACGAGCAGTACTTC

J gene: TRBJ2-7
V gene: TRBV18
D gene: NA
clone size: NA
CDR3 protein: CASSPEGIEDEQYF
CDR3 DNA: TGTGCCAGCTCACCAGAGGGGATTGAGGACGAGCAGTACTTC

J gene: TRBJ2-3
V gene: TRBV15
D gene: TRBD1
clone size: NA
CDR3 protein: CATTKRGRGSTDTQYF
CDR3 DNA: TGTGCCACCACCAAAAGGGGCAGGGGGAGCACAGATACGCAGTATTTT

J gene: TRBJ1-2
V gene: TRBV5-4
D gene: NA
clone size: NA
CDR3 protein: CASSLGGRGIGGYTF
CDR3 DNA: TGTGCCAGCAGCTTGGGTGGCAGGGGAATTGGCGGCTACACCTTC

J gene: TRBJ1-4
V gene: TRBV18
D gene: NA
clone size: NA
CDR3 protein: CASSPQNRATNEKLFF
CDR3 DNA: TGTGCCAGCTCACCCCAAAACAGGGCGACTAATGAAAAACTGTTTTTT

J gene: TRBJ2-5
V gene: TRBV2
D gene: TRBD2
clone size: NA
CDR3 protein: CASRGGRAQETQYF
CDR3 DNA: TGTGCCAGCCGCGGCGGGAGGGCCCAGGAGACCCAGTACTTC

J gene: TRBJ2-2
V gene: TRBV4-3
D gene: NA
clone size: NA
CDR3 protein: CASSQFTAGGELFF
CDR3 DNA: TGCGCCAGCAGCCAATTCACGGCGGGAGGGGAGCTGTTTTTT

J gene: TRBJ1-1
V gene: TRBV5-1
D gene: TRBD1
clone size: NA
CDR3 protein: CASSLVTGGGTEAFF
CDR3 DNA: TGCGCCAGCAGCTTGGTCACAGGGGGCGGCACTGAAGCTTTCTTT

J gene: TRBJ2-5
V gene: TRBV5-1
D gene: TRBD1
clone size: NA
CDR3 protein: CASSFLGQGDQETQYF
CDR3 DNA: TGCGCCAGCAGCTTCTTAGGACAGGGCGACCAAGAGACCCAGTACTTC

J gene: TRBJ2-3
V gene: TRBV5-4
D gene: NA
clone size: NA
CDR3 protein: CASSADVPDTQYF
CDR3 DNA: TGTGCCAGCAGCGCCGATGTCCCGGATACGCAGTATTTT

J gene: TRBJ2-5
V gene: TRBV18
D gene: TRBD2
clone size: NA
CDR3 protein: CASSPGLAGHQETQYF
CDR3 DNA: TGTGCCAGCTCACCAGGACTAGCGGGACATCAAGAGACCCAGTACTTC

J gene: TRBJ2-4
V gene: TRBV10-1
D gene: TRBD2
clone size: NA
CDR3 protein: CASSDSGRAGQYF
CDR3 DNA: TGCGCCAGCAGTGATAGCGGGAGGGCCGGTCAGTACTTC

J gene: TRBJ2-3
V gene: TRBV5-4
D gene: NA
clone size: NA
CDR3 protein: CASSPAGSTDTQYF
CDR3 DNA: TGTGCCAGCAGCCCGGCCGGCAGCACAGATACGCAGTATTTT

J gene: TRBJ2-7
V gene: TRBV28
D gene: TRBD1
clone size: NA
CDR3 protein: CASSPLTGGLLYEQYF
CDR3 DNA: TGTGCCAGCAGCCCCTTGACAGGGGGATTATTGTACGAGCAGTACTTC

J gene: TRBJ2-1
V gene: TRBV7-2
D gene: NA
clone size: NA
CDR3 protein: CASSLGLSMGVDEQFF
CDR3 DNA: TGTGCCAGCAGCTTAGGTTTAAGTATGGGGGTCGATGAGCAGTTCTTC

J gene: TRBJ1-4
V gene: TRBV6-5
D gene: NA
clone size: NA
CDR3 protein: CASRRGRANEKLFF
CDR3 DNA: TGTGCCAGCAGACGGGGTAGGGCTAATGAAAAACTGTTTTTT

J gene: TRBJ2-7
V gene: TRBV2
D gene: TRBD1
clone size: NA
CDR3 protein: CASSGAIDRVDEQYF
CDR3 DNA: TGTGCCAGCAGTGGGGCTATAGACAGGGTGGACGAGCAGTACTTC

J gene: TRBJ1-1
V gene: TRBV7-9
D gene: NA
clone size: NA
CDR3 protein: CASSLWLQENTEAFF
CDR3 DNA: TGTGCCAGCAGCTTATGGTTACAGGAGAACACTGAAGCTTTCTTT

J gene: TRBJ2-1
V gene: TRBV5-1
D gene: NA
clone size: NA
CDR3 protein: CASRLDSFNEQFF
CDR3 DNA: TGCGCCAGCAGATTGGACTCGTTCAATGAGCAGTTCTTC

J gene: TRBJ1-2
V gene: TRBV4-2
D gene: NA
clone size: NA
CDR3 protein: CASSQAHSTNYGYTF
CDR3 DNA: TGTGCCAGCAGCCAAGCTCACAGCACTAACTATGGCTACACCTTC

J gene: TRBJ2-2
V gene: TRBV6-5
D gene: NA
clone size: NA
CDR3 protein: CASKSRGSTGELFF
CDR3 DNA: TGTGCCAGCAAATCTCGGGGGAGCACCGGGGAGCTGTTTTTT

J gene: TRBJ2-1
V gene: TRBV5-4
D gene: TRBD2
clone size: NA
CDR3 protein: CASSFGLAGGWSEQFF
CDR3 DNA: TGTGCCAGCAGCTTCGGACTAGCGGGAGGGTGGAGTGAGCAGTTCTTC

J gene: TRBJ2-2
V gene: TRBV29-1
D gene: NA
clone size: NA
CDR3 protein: CSVARGGAGELFF
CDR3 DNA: TGCAGCGTTGCGAGGGGTGGGGCCGGGGAGCTGTTTTTT

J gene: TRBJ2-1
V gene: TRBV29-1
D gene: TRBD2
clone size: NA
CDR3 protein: CSVEGRLAGQQFF
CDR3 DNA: TGCAGCGTTGAAGGTCGGCTAGCGGGACAGCAGTTCTTC

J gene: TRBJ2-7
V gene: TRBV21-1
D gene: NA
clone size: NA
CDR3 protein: CASSPRGLAGTYEQYF
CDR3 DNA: TGTGCCAGCAGCCCCCGAGGGCTAGCGGGGACCTACGAGCAGTACTTC

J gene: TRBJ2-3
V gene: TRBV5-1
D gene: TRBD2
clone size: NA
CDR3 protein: CASSLVPGLAESDTQYF
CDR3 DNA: TGCGCCAGCAGCTTAGTCCCGGGACTAGCGGAGTCAGATACGCAGTATTTT

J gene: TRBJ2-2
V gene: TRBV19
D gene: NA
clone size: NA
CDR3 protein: CASSRNTGELFF
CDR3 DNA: TGTGCCAGTAGCCGGAACACCGGGGAGCTGTTTTTT